This TCR beta chain comes out of a study of blood T cell repertoires in COVID-19. Original data processing: Reference gene primer amplification in the assay estimated nucleated cell counts. Produced via immunoSEQ multiplex PCR; TCRdb's table is partial and in-frame only. The V and J calls and clone size are taken from that table; D and trimming were inferred from the DNA. The data contain under 200,000 clones, roughly 75% of them seen just once; the ten biggest clones take up 5% to 8.5%. Germline CDR1 is MDHEN and CDR2 is SYDVKM. Trimming removed 2 bases from V and 6 bases from J, with 4 bases in between. CDR3 length: 11 amino acids.

The rearrangement joins TRBV28 to TRBJ1-2; D ambiguous. The receptor was isolated from a man aged 70-80 years with active or convalescent COVID-19. Sequenced input: peripheral blood. The CDR3 is CASSLINGYTF. In DNA form, the CDR3 reads TGTGCCAGCAGTTTAATAAATGGCTACACCTTC.